Listed below are T cell receptor beta chains from one sample, sequenced in a study of blood T cell repertoires in COVID-19. The data were produced by immunoSEQ multiplex PCR, yet TCRdb's version contains in-frame clones alone and is incomplete. The sample carries almost 70,000 clones, 79% recorded once. Sequencing used peripheral blood. The source is a man between 60 and 75 years old with acute or convalescent COVID-19. Both conserved end residues are part of each CDR3. The D gene is left open where the match is weak. Clone size is not always given. Where it is, it says once, few, many or a class for expanded clones.

length: 15; size: NA; V: TRBV5-1; J: TRBJ1-1; D: NA; DNA: TGCGCCAGCAGCTACGGAGGGACGAGGACCACTGAAGCTTTCTTT; CDR3: CASSYGGTRTTEAFF
length: 14; size: NA; V: TRBV3-1/TRBV3-2; J: TRBJ2-1; D: NA; DNA: TGTGCCAGCAGCCAAGATGGGGGGGCCGATGAGCAGTTCTTC; CDR3: CASSQDGGADEQFF
length: 14; size: NA; V: TRBV2; J: TRBJ2-2; D: NA; DNA: TGTGCCAGCAACCGGCAAGCGGCCACCGGGGAGCTGTTTTTT; CDR3: CASNRQAATGELFF
length: 16; size: once; V: TRBV3-1/TRBV3-2; J: TRBJ1-2; D: NA; DNA: TGTGCCAGCAGCCAAGATGCAATAGGCCCGACTAGTGGCTACACCTTC; CDR3: CASSQDAIGPTSGYTF
length: 13; size: NA; V: TRBV20-1; J: TRBJ1-6; D: NA; DNA: TGCAGTGCTAGTGCGCAGGGAAACTCACCCCTCCACTTT; CDR3: CSASAQGNSPLHF
length: 13; size: NA; V: TRBV6-5; J: TRBJ2-3; D: TRBD2; DNA: TGTGCCAGCAGGACGGGGGGGGTAGATACGCAGTATTTT; CDR3: CASRTGGVDTQYF
length: 13; size: NA; V: TRBV19; J: TRBJ1-6; D: NA; DNA: TGTGCCACCCAGCCAGGGTGGAATTCACCCCTCCACTTT; CDR3: CATQPGWNSPLHF
length: 13; size: NA; V: TRBV2; J: TRBJ1-1; D: NA; DNA: TGTGCCAGCAAAAAGACAGGGAACACTGAAGCTTTCTTT; CDR3: CASKKTGNTEAFF
length: 14; size: NA; V: TRBV6-5; J: TRBJ2-1; D: TRBD1; DNA: TGTGCCAGCAGGTCGACAGGGGGGACGAATGAGCAGTTCTTC; CDR3: CASRSTGGTNEQFF
length: 17; size: few; V: TRBV18; J: TRBJ1-2; D: TRBD1; DNA: TGTGCCAGCTCACCCCCCGGGACAGGGGGCTTAGTAGTCGGCTACACCTTC; CDR3: CASSPPGTGGLVVGYTF
length: 14; size: NA; V: TRBV27; J: TRBJ2-7; D: TRBD1; DNA: TGTGCCAGCACGTCCGGGACAGGGGGCGGCGAGCAGTACTTC; CDR3: CASTSGTGGGEQYF
length: 14; size: NA; V: TRBV5-1; J: TRBJ2-7; D: NA; DNA: TGCGCCAGCAGCTTCTCGGACCCGAGGGCTGGGCAGTACTTC; CDR3: CASSFSDPRAGQYF
length: 15; size: NA; V: TRBV6-2/TRBV6-3; J: TRBJ2-1; D: NA; DNA: TGTGCCAGCAGTGCCCTAGCATTGGGCTACAATGAGCAGTTCTTC; CDR3: CASSALALGYNEQFF
length: 15; size: NA; V: TRBV9; J: TRBJ2-7; D: NA; DNA: TGTGCCAGCAGCCCCCTCGGGACTGCTTCCTACGAGCAGTACTTC; CDR3: CASSPLGTASYEQYF
length: 15; size: NA; V: TRBV5-1; J: TRBJ2-5; D: NA; DNA: TGCGCCAGCAGCTTGGCAGGAACAATCCAAGAGACCCAGTACTTC; CDR3: CASSLAGTIQETQYF
length: 15; size: NA; V: TRBV18; J: TRBJ1-1; D: NA; DNA: TGTGCCAGCTCAGTTAAACTGGACGGGCCGGGGGAAGCTTTCTTT; CDR3: CASSVKLDGPGEAFF
length: 15; size: NA; V: TRBV5-6; J: TRBJ1-2; D: NA; DNA: TGTGCCAGCAGCTTACGTCAGGGACAATCGCGTGGCTACACCTTC; CDR3: CASSLRQGQSRGYTF
length: 15; size: NA; V: TRBV18; J: TRBJ1-6; D: NA; DNA: TGTGCCAGCTCACCCGGGAGGACCGTGGGTTCACCCCTCCACTTT; CDR3: CASSPGRTVGSPLHF
length: 15; size: NA; V: TRBV5-1; J: TRBJ1-5; D: TRBD1; DNA: TGCGCCAGCAGCTTGGGACAGGGTCCTAATCAGCCCCAGCATTTT; CDR3: CASSLGQGPNQPQHF
length: 15; size: NA; V: TRBV5-1; J: TRBJ2-2; D: NA; DNA: TGCGCCAGCAGCTCCCAGGGGGGAAACACCGGGGAGCTGTTTTTT; CDR3: CASSSQGGNTGELFF